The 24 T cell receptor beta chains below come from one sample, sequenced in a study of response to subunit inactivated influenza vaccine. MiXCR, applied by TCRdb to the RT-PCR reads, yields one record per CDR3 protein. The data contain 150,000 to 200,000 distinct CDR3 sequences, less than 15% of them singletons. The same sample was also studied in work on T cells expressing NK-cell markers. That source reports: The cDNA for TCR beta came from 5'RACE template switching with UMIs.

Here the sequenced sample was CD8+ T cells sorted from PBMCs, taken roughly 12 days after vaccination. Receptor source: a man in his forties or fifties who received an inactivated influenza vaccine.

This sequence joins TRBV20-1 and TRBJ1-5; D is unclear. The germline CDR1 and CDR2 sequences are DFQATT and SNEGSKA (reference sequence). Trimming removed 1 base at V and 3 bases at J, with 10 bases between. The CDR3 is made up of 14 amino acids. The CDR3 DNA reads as TGCAGTGCTAGAGTACTGGGGATCAATCAGCCCCAGCATTTT. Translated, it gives CSARVLGINQPQHF.

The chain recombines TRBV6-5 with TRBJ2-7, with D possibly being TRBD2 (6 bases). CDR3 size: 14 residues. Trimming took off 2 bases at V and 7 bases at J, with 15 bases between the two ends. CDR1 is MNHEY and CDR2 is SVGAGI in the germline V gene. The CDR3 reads CASSYAGSSGEQYF. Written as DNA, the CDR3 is TGTGCCAGCAGTTACGCGGGGTCCTCGGGGGAGCAGTACTTC.

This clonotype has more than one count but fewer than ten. This chain's CDR3 is CASSLIQGDQPQHF. The CDR3 coding sequence is TGTGCCAGCAGTTTGATACAGGGGGATCAGCCCCAGCATTTT. The chain employs TRBV27 and TRBJ1-5, with TRBD1 identical over 8 bases. V shed 3 bases and J 5 bases; nucleotides not matched to a gene: 3. Germline CDR1 and CDR2: MNHEY and SMNVEV (reference sequence). There are 14 residues in the CDR3.

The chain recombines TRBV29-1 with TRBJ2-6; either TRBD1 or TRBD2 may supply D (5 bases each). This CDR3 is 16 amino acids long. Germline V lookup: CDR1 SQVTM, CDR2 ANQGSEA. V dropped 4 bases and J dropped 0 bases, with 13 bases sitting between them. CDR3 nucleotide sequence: TGCAGCGTTGTTGGGGGTTCGTCCTCTGGGGCCAACGTCCTGACTTTC. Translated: CSVVGGSSSGANVLTF.

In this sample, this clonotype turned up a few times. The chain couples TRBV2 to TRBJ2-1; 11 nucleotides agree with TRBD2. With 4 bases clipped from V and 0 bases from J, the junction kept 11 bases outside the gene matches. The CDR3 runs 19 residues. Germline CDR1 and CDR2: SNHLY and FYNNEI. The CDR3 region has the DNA TGTGCCAGCAGTGTTGAGACTAGCGGGATCGAGGGCTCCTACAATGAGCAGTTCTTC. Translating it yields CASSVETSGIEGSYNEQFF.

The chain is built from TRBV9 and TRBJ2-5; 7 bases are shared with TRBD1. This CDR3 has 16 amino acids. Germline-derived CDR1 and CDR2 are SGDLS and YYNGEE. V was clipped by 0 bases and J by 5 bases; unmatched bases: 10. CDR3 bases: TGTGCCAGCAGCGTAGCCTCAGGGGGTGAAGGGGAGACCCAGTACTTC. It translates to CASSVASGGEGETQYF.

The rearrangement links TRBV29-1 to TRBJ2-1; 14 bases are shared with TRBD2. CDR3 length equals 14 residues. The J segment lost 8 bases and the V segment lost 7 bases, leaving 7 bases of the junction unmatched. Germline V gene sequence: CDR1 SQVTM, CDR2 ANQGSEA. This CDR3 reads CSAAGTSGSHEQFF. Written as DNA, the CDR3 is TGCAGCGCCGCCGGGACTAGCGGGAGTCATGAGCAGTTCTTC.

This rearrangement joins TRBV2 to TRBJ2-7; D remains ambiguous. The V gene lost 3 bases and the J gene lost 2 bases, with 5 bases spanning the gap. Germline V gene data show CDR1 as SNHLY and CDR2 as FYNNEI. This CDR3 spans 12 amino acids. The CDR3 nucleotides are TGTGCCAGCAGTGATTCCACCTACGAGCAGTACTTC. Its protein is CASSDSTYEQYF.

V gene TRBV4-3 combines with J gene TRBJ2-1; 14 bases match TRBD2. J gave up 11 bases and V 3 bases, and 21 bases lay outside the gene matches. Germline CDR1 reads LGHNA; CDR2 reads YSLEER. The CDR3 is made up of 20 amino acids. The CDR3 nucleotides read TGCGCCAGCAGCCATCTCTTGGGTCCTCTACCGGGACTAGCGGGGGACCAGCAGTTCTTC. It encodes CASSHLLGPLPGLAGDQQFF.

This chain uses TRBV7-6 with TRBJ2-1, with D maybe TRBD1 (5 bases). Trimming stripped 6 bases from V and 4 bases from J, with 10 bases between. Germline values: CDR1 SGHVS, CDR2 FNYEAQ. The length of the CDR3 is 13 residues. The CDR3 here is CASRGAGYNEQFF. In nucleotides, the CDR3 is TGTGCCAGCAGAGGGGCCGGGTACAATGAGCAGTTCTTC.

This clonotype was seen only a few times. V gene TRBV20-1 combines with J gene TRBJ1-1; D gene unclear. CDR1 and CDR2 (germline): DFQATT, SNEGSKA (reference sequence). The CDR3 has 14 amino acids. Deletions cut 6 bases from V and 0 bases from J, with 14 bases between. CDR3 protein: CSATWTRMNTEAFF. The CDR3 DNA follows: TGCAGTGCCACATGGACCCGCATGAACACTGAAGCTTTCTTT.

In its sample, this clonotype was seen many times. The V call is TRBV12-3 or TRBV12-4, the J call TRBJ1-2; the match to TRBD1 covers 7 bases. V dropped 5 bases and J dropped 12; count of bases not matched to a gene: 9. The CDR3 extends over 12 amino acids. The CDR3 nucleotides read TGTGCCAGCAGTCCCGGGACAGTAAGGAACACCTTC. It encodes CASSPGTVRNTF.

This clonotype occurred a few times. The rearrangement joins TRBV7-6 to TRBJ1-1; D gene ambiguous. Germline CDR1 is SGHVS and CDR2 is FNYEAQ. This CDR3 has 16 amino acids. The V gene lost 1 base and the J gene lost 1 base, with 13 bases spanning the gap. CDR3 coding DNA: TGTGCCAGCAGCTTAGAAGTGGAGGCAGCGAACACTGAAGCTTTCTTT. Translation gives CASSLEVEAANTEAFF.

CDR3 DNA: TGTGCCAGCAGTGACGCACTAGCGGTGGGGGGAGAGACCCAGTACTTC. The encoded protein is CASSDALAVGGETQYF. This chain connects TRBV25-1 to TRBJ2-5, with 8 bases lining up with TRBD2. Looked up from germline, CDR1 is MGHDK and CDR2 is SYGVNS. This CDR3 is 16 amino acids long. V lost 3 bases, J lost 4 bases, and 10 bases stayed unmatched.

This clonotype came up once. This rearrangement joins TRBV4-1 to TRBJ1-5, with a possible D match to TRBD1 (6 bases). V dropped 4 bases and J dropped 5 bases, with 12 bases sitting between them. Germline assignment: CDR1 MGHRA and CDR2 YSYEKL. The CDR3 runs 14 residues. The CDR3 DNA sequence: TGCGCCAGCAGCCCAAAGACAGGATATCAGCCCCAGCATTTT. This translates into CASSPKTGYQPQHF.

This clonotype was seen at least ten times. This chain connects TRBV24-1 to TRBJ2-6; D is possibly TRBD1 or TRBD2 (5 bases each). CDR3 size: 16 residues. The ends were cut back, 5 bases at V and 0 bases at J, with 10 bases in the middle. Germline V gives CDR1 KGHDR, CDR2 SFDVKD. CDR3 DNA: TGTGCCACCAGTGCGGTGGGGGACTCTGGGGCCAACGTCCTGACTTTC. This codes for CATSAVGDSGANVLTF.

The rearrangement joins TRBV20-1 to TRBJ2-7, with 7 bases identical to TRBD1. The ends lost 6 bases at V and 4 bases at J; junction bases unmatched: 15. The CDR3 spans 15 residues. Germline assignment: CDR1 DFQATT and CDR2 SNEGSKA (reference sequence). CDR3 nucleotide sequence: TGCAGTGCCACCGGCCGGGACAGTGCCCCTTACGAGCAGTACTTC. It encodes CSATGRDSAPYEQYF.

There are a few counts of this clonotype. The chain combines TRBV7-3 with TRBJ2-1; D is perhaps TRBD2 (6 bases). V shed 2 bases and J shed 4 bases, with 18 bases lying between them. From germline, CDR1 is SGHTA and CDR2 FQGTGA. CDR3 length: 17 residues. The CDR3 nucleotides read TGTGCCAGCAGCTTATACAGTACGGGAGCAGCTTACAATGAGCAGTTCTTC. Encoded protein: CASSLYSTGAAYNEQFF.

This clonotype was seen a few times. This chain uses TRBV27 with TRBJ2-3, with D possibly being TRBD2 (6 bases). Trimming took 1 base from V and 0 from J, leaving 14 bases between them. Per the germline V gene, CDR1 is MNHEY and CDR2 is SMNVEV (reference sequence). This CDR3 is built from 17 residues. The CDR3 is CASSLLGAGTSTDTQYF. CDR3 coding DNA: TGTGCCAGCAGTTTATTGGGAGCGGGCACTAGCACAGATACGCAGTATTTT.

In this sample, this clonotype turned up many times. Here the CDR3 reads CASSQGSKDEQYF. CDR3 DNA sequence: TGTGCCAGCAGCCAAGGGTCTAAGGACGAGCAGTACTTC. The V call is TRBV5-5, the J call TRBJ2-7, with no clear D. This CDR3 has 13 residues. From germline, CDR1 is SGHKS and CDR2 YYEKEE (reference sequence). With 4 bases removed from V and 5 bases from J, the gap between germline ends came to 13 bases. Drawing the rest from reference TRBV5-5 and TRBJ2-7, the complete variable domain is DAGVTQSPTHLIKTRGQQVTLRCSPISGHKSVSWYQQVLGQGPQFIFQYYEKEERGRGNFPDRFSARQFPNYSSELNVNALLLGDSALYLCASSQGSKDEQYFGPGTRLTVT.

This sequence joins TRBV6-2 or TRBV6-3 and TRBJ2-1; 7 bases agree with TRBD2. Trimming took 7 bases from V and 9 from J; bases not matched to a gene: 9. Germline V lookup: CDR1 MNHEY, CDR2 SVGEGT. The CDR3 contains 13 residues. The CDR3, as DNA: TGTGCCAGCACCGACTTCAGGGAGGGTGAGCAGTTCTTC. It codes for CASTDFREGEQFF.

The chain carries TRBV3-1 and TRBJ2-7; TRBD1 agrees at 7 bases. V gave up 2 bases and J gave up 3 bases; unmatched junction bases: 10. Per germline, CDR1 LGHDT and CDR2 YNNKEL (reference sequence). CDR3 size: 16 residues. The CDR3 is CASSQMTGTNGYEQYF. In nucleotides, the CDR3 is TGTGCCAGCAGCCAAATGACAGGGACAAATGGCTACGAGCAGTACTTC.

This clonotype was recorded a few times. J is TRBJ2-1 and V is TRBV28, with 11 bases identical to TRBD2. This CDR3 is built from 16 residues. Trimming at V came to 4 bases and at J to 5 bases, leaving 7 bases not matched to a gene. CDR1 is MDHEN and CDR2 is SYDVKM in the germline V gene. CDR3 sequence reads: CASSSYGLAGNNEQFF. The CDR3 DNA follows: TGTGCCAGCAGTTCCTACGGACTAGCGGGTAACAATGAGCAGTTCTTC. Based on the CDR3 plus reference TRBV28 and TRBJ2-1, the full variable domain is DVKVTQSSRYLVKRTGEKVFLECVQDMDHENMFWYRQDPGLGLRLIYFSYDVKMKEKGDIPEGYSVSREKKERFSLILESASTNQTSMYLCASSSYGLAGNNEQFFGPGTRLTVL.

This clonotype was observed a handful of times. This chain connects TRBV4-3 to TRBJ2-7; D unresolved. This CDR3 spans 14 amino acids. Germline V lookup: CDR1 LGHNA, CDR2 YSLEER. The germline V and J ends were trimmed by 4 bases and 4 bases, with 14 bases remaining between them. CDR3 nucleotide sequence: TGCGCCAGCAGCCCCAAGTTTGTCAGTTACGAGCAGTACTTC. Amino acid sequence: CASSPKFVSYEQYF.